The sequence of this T cell receptor (beta chain) was determined in a study of T-cell reconstitution after alpha-beta-depleted transplantation in children. Findings of the study overall: Reportedly, alpha-beta T cells present about two months post-transplant originated from several hundred expanded clones of graft origin.

As to this clonotype: Its antigen is unidentified. A clone one base away is much larger, so this may be a read error. It is likely a read error, because the conserved phenylalanine at the end of the CDR3 is missing.

CDR1 is SGHTA and CDR2 is FQGNSA in the germline V gene. This CDR3 spans 14 amino acids. Trimming removed 4 bases at V and 5 bases at J, with 14 bases between. The authors prepared the TCRbeta library with unique molecular identifiers. TCRdb fed the PCR reads into MiXCR, producing one record per CDR3 protein. Among roughly 300,000 distinct CDR3 sequences, more than 9% were seen once, and the ten largest hold around 24%. The TCR originated in a male patient aged 2 to 9 who had a stem cell transplant for chronic granulomatous disease, so the T cells may come from the graft donor. The starting material was peripheral blood, obtained 180 days after TCRalphabeta/CD19-depleted stem cell transplant. The V gene is TRBV7-2, the J gene TRBJ2-5, with D perhaps TRBD2 (5 bases). The CDR3 is CASSWKPSWETQYL. CDR3 DNA: TGTGCCAGCAGCTGGAAACCTAGCTGGGAGACCCAGTACCTC.